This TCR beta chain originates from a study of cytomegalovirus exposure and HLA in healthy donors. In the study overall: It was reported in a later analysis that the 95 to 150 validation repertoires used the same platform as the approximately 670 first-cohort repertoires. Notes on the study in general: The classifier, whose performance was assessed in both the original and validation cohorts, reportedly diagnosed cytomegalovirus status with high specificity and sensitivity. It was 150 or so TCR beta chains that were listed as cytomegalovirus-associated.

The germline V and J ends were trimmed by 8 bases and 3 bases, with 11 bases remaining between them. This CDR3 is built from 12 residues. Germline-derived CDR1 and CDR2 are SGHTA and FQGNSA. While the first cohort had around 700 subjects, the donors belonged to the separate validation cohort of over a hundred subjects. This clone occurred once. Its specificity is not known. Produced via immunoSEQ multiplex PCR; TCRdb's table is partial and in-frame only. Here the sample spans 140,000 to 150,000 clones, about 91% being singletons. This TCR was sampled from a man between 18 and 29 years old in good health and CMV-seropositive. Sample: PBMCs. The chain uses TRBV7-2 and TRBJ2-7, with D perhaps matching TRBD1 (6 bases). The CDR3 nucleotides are TGTGCCAGCGGCCAGGGGATCTACGAGCAGTACTTC. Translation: CASGQGIYEQYF.